This entry features one TCR beta chain sequence. Its matching antigen is unknown. The V gene's germline CDR1 is ENHRY and CDR2 SYGVKD. The V and J ends lost 6 bases and 7 bases, in that order; junction bases with no gene match: 13. There are 17 residues in the CDR3. Method: immunoSEQ multiplex PCR; TCRdb's copy keeps in-frame clones and lacks some. The top ten clones hold about 0.07% of a sample with roughly 99,000 clones, around 92% of them seen once. This sample was included in a study of graft-versus-host responses after intestinal transplantation. Turning to the study itself: Anti-thymocyte globulin induction, then tacrolimus and steroids for two to four years, went to all recipients. Overall study findings and caveats: Researchers found GvH clones in recipient marrow, and some showed up first in ileum or blood. Graft-donor T cell macrochimerism coincided with high graft-versus-host to host-versus-graft clonal ratios in allografts. Early post-transplant declines in HvG were associated with peak levels of circulating GvH clones.

The sequences come from unstimulated CD8+ T cells sorted from spleen or lymph node cells, collected before transplant. The chain uses TRBV10-3 and TRBJ1-5; 12 nucleotides match TRBD1. The receptor was derived from a human donor who was the organ donor for an intestinal transplant. CDR3 nucleotides: TGTGCCATCAGGGGGGACAGGGGGCGATTAGGACGGCAGCCCCAGCATTTT. It yields the protein CAIRGDRGRLGRQPQHF.